Shown below are 4 T cell receptor beta chains from a single sample sequenced in a study of blood T cell repertoires in COVID-19. The method was immunoSEQ multiplex PCR; TCRdb's version includes in-frame clones alone and lacks a portion of them. The sample consists of 390,000 or so clones, approximately 92% of them appearing once. Input material: PBMCs or T cells enriched from blood (not recorded which). Receptors were obtained from a man aged 18 to 29 who had recovered from COVID-19.

This sequence joins TRBV27 and TRBJ2-3; tentatively, D is TRBD1 (6 bases). V was cut by 3 bases and J by 0 bases, with 13 bases left in between. Germline-derived CDR1 and CDR2 are MNHEY and SMNVEV (reference sequence). The CDR3 consists of 16 residues. The CDR3 region has the DNA TGTGCCAGCAGTTTTCGGCGAGGGGGTAGCACAGATACGCAGTATTTT. This sequence encodes CASSFRRGGSTDTQYF.

The rearrangement uses TRBV7-2 and TRBJ2-1, with 7 positions matching TRBD2. Germline V gene sequence: CDR1 SGHTA, CDR2 FQGNSA. This CDR3 contains 17 residues. V lost 1 base and J lost 1; bases outside the gene matches: 7. The DNA for the CDR3 is TGTGCCAGCAGCTTAGGGCGGGGAGGGAGGTCCTACAATGAGCAGTTCTTC. Translation: CASSLGRGGRSYNEQFF.

This clone was counted once. The rearrangement links TRBV6-2 or TRBV6-3 to TRBJ1-2; no clear D gene. CDR1 is MNHEY and CDR2 is SVGEGT in the germline V gene. This CDR3 comprises 15 residues. The V end lost 0 bases, the J end lost 6 bases, and 14 bases lay between the germline ends. As DNA, the CDR3 is TGTGCCAGCAGTTACTCAGAGGGTACACTGAATGGCTACACCTTC. This translates into CASSYSEGTLNGYTF.

A note on this clone: A much larger clone lies a single base off, so this may be a read error. Other DNA sequences in the same sample also yield this CDR3. The rearrangement uses TRBV3-1 (or the pseudogene TRBV3-2) and TRBJ2-3; 10 nucleotides match TRBD2. CDR3 length: 15 amino acids. V lost 3 bases, J lost 0 bases, and 0 bases stayed unmatched. Per the germline V gene, CDR1 is LGHDT and CDR2 is YNNKEL (reference sequence). Written as DNA, the CDR3 is TGTGCCAGCAGCCAGACTAGCGGGAGCACAGATACGCAGTATTTT. It yields the protein CASSQTSGSTDTQYF.